The entry below gives a single T cell receptor (beta chain) sequence along with its context. Its antigen is not known. These data belong to a study of vaccination effects on CD4 cells after COVID-19. Antigen-specific CD4+ T cells were expanded with viral peptide pools in the ViraFEST assay before sequencing. Subsequent to a culture period of under twelve days, CD4+ T cells were isolated. Vaccinated participants had no history of SARS-CoV-2 infection and tested negative for nucleocapsid antibodies. In culture with approximately 10 IU/ml IL-2 and roughly 9.3 ug/ml peptides, PBMC were grown at a few million per well. On both days 3 and 7, half of the culture medium was replaced with IL-2 medium. Study findings and constraints: Marked clonal contraction of infection- and vaccine-induced clones was seen late after vaccination.

CDR3 length: 12 amino acids. Per the germline V gene, CDR1 is MNHEY and CDR2 is SVGEGT. Trimming shortened V by 2 bases and J by 7 bases, and 6 bases separated the two germline ends. TCRdb's copy holds only in-frame clones and misses some; the assay was immunoSEQ multiplex PCR. Among roughly 67,000 clones listed, 78% were seen once. This clonotype was sampled from a human donor who received a COVID-19 vaccine. The V and J genes are TRBV6-2 or TRBV6-3 and TRBJ2-1; D not resolved. Sequencing was performed on CD4+ T cells from PBMCs cultured with SARS-CoV-2 spike peptides, taken before COVID-19 vaccination. CDR3 in amino acids: CASSYPSNEQFF. DNA for the CDR3: TGTGCCAGCAGTTACCCTAGTAATGAGCAGTTCTTC.